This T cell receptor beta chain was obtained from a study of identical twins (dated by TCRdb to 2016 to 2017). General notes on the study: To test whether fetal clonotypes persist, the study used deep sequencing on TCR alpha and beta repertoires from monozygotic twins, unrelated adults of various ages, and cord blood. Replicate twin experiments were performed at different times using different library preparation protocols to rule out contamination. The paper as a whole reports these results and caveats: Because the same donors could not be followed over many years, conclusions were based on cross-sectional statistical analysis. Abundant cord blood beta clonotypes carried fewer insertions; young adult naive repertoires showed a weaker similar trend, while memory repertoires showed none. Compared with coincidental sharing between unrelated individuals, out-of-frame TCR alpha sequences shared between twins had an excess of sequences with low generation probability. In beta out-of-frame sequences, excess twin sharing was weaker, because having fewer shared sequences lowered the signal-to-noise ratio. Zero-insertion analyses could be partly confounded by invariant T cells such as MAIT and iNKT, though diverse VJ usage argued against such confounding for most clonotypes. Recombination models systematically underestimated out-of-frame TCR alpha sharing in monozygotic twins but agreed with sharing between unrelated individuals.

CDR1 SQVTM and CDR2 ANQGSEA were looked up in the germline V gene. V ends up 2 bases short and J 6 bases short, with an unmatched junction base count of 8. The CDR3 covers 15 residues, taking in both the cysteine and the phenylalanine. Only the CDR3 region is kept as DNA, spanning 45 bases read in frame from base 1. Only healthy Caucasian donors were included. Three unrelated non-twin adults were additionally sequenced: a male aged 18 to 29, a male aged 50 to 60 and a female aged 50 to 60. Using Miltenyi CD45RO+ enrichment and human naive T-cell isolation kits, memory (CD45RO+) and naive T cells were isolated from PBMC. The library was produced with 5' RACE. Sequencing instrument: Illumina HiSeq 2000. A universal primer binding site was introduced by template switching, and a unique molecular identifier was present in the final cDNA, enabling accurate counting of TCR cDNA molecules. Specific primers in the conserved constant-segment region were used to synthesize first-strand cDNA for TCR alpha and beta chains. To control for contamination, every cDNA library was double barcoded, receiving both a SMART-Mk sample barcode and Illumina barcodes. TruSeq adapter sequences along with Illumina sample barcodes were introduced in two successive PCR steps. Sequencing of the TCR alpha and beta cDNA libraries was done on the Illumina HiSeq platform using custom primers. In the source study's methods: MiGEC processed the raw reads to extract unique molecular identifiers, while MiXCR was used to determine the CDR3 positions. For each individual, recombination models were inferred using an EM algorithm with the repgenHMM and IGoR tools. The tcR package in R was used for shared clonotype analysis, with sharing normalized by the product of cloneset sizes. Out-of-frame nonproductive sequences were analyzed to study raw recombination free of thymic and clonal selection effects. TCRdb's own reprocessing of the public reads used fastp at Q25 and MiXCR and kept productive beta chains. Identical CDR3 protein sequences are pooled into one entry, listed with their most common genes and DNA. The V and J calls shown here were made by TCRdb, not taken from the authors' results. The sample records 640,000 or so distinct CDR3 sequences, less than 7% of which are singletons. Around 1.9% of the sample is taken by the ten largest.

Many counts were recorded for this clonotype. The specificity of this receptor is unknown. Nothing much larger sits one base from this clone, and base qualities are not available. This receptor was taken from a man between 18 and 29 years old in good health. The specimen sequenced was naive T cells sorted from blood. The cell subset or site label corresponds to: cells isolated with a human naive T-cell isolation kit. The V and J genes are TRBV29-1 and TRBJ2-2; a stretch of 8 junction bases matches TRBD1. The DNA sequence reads TGCAGCGTTGAATGGGCAGGGGGCGGAGCCGGGGAGCTGTTTTTT. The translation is CSVEWAGGGAGELFF.